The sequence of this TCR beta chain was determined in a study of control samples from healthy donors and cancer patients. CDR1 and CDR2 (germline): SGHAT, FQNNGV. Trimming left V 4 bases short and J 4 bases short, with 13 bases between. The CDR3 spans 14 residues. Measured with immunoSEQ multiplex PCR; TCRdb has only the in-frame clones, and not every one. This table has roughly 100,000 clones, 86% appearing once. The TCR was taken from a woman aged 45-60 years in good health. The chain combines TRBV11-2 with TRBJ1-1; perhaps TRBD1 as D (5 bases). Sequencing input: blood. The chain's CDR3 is CASSYSPGSTEAFF. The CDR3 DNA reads TGTGCCAGCAGCTACTCTCCAGGGAGCACTGAAGCTTTCTTT.